This TCR beta chain is from a study of T cell clonotyping in hematopoietic cell transplantation. General study findings and limits: Pathologically expanded recipient clonotypes increased progressively from day 30 to day 180 as diversity fell.

With respect to this clone: Its antigen is still unknown.

The CDR3 loop spans 16 amino acids. Trimming removed 4 bases from V and 6 bases from J, with 19 bases in between. Per the germline V gene, CDR1 is SEHNR and CDR2 is FQNEAQ (reference sequence). Measured with immunoSEQ multiplex PCR; TCRdb has only the in-frame clones, and not every one. The sample records 3,000 to 4,000 clones, roughly 70% being singletons. The sequence was obtained from a male patient between 40 and 50 years old who had an allogeneic stem cell transplant from an unrelated donor, so the T cells may come from the graft donor. Some clones in this sample may be carry-over from other donors' samples. V gene TRBV7-9 combines with J gene TRBJ1-5; maybe TRBD1 (5 bases). The source material was peripheral blood mononuclear cells, sampled 30 days after allogeneic stem cell transplant. This CDR3 is CASSSTRQGDGQPQHF. The CDR3 DNA reads TGTGCCAGCAGCTCAACCCGGCAGGGAGACGGTCAGCCCCAGCATTTT.